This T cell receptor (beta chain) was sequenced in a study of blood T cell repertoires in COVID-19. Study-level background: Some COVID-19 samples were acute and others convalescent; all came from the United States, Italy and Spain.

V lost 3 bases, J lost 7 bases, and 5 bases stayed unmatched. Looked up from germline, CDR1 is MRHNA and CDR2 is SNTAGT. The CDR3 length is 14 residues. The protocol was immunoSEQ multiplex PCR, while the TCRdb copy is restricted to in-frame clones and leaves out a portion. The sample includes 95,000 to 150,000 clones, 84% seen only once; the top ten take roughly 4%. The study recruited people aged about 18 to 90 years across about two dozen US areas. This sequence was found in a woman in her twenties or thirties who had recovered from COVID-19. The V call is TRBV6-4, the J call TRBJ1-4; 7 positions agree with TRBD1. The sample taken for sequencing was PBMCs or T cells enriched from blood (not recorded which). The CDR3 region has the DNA TGTGCCAGCAGTGAGACAGGGTTGGGTGAAAAACTGTTTTTT. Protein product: CASSETGLGEKLFF.